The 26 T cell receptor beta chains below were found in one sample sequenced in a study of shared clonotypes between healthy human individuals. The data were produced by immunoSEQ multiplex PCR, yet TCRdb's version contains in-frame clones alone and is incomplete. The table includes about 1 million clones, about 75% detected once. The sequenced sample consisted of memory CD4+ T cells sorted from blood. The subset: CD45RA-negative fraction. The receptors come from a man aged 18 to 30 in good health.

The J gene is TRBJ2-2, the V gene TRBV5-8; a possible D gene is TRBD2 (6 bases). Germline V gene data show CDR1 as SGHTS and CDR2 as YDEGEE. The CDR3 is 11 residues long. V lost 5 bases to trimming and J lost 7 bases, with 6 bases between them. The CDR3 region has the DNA TGTGCCAGCAGGCGGGACGGGGAGCTGTTTTTT. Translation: CASRRDGELFF. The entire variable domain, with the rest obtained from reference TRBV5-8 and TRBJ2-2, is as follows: EAGVTQSPTHLIKTRGQQATLRCSPISGHTSVYWYQQALGLGLQFLLWYDEGEERNRGNFPPRFSGRQFPNYSSELNVNALELEDSALYLCASRRDGELFFGEGSRLTVL.

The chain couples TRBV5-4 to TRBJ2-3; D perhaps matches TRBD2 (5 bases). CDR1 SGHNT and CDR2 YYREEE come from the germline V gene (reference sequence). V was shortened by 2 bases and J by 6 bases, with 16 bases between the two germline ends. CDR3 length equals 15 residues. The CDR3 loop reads CASSFGETGSDTQYF. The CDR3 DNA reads TGTGCCAGCAGCTTTGGGGAGACCGGGTCTGATACGCAGTATTTT.

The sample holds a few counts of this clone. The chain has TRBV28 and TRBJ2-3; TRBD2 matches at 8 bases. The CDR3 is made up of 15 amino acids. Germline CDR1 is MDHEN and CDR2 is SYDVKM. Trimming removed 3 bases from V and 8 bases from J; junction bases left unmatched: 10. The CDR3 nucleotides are TGTGCCAGCAGTTTTGGCGGGGGGCCTCAACTTACGCAGTATTTT. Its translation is CASSFGGGPQLTQYF.

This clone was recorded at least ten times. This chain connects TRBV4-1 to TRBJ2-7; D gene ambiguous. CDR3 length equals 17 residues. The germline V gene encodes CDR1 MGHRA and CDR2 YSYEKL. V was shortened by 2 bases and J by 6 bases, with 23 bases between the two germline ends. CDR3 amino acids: CASSQSRMERAFPEQYF. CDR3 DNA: TGCGCCAGCAGCCAATCGCGGATGGAGCGTGCTTTTCCCGAGCAGTACTTC.

CDR3: CASSRWGNEQYF. The CDR3 coding sequence is TGTGCCAGTAGTCGTTGGGGGAACGAGCAGTACTTC. J is TRBJ2-7 and V is TRBV19; the D gene could be TRBD1 or TRBD2 (5 bases each). CDR3 length: 12 residues. CDR1 LNHDA and CDR2 SQIVND come from the germline V gene (reference sequence). Trimming removed 5 bases from V and 5 bases from J, with 10 bases in between.

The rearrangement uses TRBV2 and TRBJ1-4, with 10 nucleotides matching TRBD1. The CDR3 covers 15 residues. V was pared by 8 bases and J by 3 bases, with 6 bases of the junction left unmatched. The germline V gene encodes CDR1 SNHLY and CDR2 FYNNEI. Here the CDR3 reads CASLRDRGSNEKLFF. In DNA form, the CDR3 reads TGTGCCAGCCTCCGGGACAGGGGCTCTAATGAAAAACTGTTTTTT.

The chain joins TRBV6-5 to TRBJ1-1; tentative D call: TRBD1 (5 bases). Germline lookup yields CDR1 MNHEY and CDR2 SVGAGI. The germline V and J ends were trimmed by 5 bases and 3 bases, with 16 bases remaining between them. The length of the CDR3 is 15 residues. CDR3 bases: TGTGCCAGCAGTCCTCAGGGACTTTTGGACACTGAAGCTTTCTTT. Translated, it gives CASSPQGLLDTEAFF.

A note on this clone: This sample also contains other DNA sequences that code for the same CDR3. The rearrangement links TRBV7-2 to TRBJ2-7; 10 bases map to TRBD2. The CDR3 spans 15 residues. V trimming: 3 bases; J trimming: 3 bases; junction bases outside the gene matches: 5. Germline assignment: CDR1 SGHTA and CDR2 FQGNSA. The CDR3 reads CASSFTSGKNYEQYF. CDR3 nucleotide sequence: TGTGCCAGCAGCTTCACTAGCGGGAAGAACTACGAGCAGTACTTC.

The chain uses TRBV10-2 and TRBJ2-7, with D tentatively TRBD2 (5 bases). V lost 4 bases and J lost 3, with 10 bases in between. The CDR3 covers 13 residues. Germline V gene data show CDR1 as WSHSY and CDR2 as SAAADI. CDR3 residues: CASSVELVYEQYF. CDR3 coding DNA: TGCGCCAGCAGTGTCGAACTAGTCTACGAGCAGTACTTC.

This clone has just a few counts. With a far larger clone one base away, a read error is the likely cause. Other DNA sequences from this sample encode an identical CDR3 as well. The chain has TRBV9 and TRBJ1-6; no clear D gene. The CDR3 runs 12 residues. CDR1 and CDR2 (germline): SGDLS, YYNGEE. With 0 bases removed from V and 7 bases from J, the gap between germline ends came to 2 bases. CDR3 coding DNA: TGTGCCAGCAGCGTAGGGAATTCACCCCTCCACTTT. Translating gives CASSVGNSPLHF.

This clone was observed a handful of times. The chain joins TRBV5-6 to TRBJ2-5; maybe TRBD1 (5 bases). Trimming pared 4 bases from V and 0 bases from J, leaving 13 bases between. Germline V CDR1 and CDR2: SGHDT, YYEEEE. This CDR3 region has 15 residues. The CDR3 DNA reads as TGTGCCAGCAGCGCCGAGACAGAGTACCAAGAGACCCAGTACTTC. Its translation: CASSAETEYQETQYF.

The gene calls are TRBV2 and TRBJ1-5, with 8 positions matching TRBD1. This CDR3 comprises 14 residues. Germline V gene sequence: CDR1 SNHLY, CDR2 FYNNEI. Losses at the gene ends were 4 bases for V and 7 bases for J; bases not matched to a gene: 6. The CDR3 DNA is TGTGCCAGCAGTGGATCAGGGGGCAGGCAGCCCCAGCATTTT. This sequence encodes CASSGSGGRQPQHF.

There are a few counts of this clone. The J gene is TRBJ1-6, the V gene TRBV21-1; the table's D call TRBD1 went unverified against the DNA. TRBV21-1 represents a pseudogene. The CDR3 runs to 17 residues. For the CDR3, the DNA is TGTGCCAGCCCAAAATCCCCGGGACAAAACTATAATTCACCCCTCCACTTT. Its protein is CASPKSPGQNYNSPLHF.

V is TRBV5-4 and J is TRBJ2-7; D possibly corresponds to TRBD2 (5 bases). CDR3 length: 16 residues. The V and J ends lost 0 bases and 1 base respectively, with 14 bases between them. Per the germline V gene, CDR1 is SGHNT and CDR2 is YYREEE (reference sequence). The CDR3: CASSLGGISYSYEQYF. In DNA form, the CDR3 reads TGTGCCAGCAGCTTGGGAGGGATCTCTTATTCCTACGAGCAGTACTTC. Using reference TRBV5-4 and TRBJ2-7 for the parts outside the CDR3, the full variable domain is ETGVTQSPTHLIKTRGQQVTLRCSSQSGHNTVSWYQQALGQGPQFIFQYYREEENGRGNFPPRFSGLQFPNYSSELNVNALELDDSALYLCASSLGGISYSYEQYFGPGTRLTVT.

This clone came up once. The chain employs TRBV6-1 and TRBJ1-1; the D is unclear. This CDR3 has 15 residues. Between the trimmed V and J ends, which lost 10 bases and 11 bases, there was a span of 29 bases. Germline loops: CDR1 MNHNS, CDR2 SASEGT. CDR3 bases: TGTGCCACCCCTCGGGATGGCCATCTCGCGCTAGGGGCTTTCTTT. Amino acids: CATPRDGHLALGAFF.

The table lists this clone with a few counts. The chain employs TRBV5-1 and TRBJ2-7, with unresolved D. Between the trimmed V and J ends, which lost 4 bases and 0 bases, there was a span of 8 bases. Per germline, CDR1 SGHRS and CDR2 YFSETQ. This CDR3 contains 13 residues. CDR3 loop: CASSRYDSYEQYF. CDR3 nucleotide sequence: TGCGCCAGCAGCCGATATGACTCCTACGAGCAGTACTTC.

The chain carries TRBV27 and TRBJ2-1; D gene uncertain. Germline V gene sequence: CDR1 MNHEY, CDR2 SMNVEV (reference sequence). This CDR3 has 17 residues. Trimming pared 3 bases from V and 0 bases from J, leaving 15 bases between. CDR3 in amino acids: CASSFGRARSSYNEQFF. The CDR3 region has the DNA TGTGCCAGCAGTTTCGGACGGGCAAGGAGCTCCTACAATGAGCAGTTCTTC.

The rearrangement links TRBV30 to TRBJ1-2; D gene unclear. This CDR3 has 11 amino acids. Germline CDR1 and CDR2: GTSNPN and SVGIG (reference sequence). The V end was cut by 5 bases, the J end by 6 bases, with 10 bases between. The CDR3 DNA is TGTGCCTGGTTCGCGGGGAATGGCTACACCTTC. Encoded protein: CAWFAGNGYTF.

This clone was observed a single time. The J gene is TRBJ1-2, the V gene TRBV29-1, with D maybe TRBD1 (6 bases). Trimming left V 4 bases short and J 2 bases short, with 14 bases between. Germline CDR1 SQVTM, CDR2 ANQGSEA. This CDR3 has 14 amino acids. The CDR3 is CSVGIQQGNYGYTF. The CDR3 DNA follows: TGCAGCGTTGGGATCCAACAGGGAAACTATGGCTACACCTTC.

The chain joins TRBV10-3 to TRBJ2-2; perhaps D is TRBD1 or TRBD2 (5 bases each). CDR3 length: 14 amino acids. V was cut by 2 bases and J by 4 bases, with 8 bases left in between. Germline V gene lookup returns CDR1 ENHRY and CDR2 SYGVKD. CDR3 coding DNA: TGTGCCATCAGTGAGATGGGGGTCACCGGGGAGCTGTTTTTT. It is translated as CAISEMGVTGELFF.

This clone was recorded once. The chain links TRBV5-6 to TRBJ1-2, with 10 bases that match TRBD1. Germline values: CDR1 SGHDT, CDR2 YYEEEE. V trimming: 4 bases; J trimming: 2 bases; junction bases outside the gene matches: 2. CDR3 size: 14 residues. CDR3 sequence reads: CASSPDRGNYGYTF. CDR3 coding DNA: TGTGCCAGCAGCCCGGACAGGGGGAACTATGGCTACACCTTC. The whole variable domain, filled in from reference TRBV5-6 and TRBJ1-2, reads DAGVTQSPTHLIKTRGQQVTLRCSPKSGHDTVSWYQQALGQGPQFIFQYYEEEERQRGNFPDRFSGHQFPNYSSELNVNALLLGDSALYLCASSPDRGNYGYTFGSGTRLTVV.

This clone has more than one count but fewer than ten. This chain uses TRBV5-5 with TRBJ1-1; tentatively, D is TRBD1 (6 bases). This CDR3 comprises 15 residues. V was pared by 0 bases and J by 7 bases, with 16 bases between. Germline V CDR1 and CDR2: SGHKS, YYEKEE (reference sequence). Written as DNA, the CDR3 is TGTGCCAGCAGCTTGGAGGGAGGGGGATGGAGTGAAGCTTTCTTT. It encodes CASSLEGGGWSEAFF.

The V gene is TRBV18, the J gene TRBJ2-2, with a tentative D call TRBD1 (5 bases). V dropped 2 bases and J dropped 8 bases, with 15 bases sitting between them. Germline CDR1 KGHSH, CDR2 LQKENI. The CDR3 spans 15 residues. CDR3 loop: CASSPDTSGYGELFF. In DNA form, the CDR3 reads TGTGCCAGCTCACCAGATACTTCAGGGTATGGGGAGCTGTTTTTT.

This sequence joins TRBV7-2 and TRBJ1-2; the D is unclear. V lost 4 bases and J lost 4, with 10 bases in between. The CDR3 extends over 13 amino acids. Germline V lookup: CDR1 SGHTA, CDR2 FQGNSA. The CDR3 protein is CASSSTDLYGYTF. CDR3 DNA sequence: TGTGCCAGCAGCTCCACTGACCTCTATGGCTACACCTTC.

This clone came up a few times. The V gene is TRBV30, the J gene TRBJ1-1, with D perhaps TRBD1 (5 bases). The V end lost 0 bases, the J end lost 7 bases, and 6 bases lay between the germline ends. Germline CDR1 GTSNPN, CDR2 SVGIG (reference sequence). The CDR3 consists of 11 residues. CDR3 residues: CAWSVQVEAFF. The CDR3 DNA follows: TGTGCCTGGAGTGTACAGGTTGAAGCTTTCTTT. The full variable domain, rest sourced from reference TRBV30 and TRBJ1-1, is SQTIHQWPATLVQPVGSPLSLECTVEGTSNPNLYWYRQAAGRGLQLLFYSVGIGQISSEVPQNLSASRPQDRQFILSSKKLLLSDSGFYLCAWSVQVEAFFGQGTRLTVV.

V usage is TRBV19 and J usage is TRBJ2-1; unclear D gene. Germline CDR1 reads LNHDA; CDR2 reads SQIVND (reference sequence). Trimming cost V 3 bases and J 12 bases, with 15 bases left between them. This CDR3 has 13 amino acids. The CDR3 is CASSISVGLGQFF. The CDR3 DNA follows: TGTGCCAGTAGTATCTCCGTGGGTCTGGGGCAGTTCTTC.